The 4 T cell receptor beta chains below all came from one sample that was sequenced in a study of blood T cells in healthy people across ages. The authors ran a second PCR of roughly 6 to 11 cycles using a sample-barcoded 5' primer and a J-beta primer mix. TCRdb re-derived calls from the 5' RACE reads in MiXCR, one entry per CDR3 protein. This sample has some 1.4 million distinct CDR3 sequences, with 42% found just once. Sequencing input: blood. All receptors derive from a woman between 18 and 30 years old in good health.

The rearrangement links TRBV12-3 or TRBV12-4 to TRBJ1-2; D possibly corresponds to TRBD1 (5 bases). Trimming removed 6 bases from V and 8 bases from J, with 13 bases in between. The CDR3 spans 12 residues. CDR3 sequence reads: CASRFGGAGYTF. CDR3 nucleotide sequence: TGTGCCAGCAGGTTTGGGGGTGCCGGCTACACCTTC.

The chain carries TRBV29-1 and TRBJ1-1, with D unresolved. Looked up from germline, CDR1 is SQVTM and CDR2 is ANQGSEA. Trimming stripped 0 bases from V and 1 base from J, with 9 bases between. This CDR3 contains 14 residues. The CDR3, as DNA: TGCAGCGTTGAAGATCGGCACAAGAACACTGAAGCTTTCTTT. Translation gives CSVEDRHKNTEAFF.

V is TRBV5-6 and J is TRBJ2-1; D is possibly TRBD1 (7 bases). The J call is in doubt because the DNA end fits TRBJ2-7 better. The CDR3 is made up of 17 amino acids. Germline V CDR1 and CDR2: SGHDT, YYEEEE. The CDR3 protein is CASTRGSQGVSYNEQYF. The CDR3 DNA is TGTGCCAGCACCCGGGGGTCGCAGGGGGTTAGTTACAATGAGCAGTACTTC.

This clonotype was counted between two and nine times. This chain connects TRBV20-1 to TRBJ1-2; D call uncertain. The ends were cut back, 3 bases at V and 8 bases at J, with 10 bases in the middle. Germline lookup yields CDR1 DFQATT and CDR2 SNEGSKA (reference sequence). The CDR3 is made up of 11 amino acids. The CDR3 here is CSASQVGGYTF. The CDR3 DNA reads as TGCAGTGCTAGTCAAGTCGGGGGCTACACCTTC.